This T cell receptor beta chain comes out of a study of HIV-infected patients and healthy controls. Overall study results and limits: Compared with untreated HIV+ repertoires, healthy controls showed roughly threefold more distinct CDR3s and higher Shannon diversity. In healthy controls, MAIT alpha CDR3s were common; in HIV+ repertoires, severely depleted.

Alpha and beta constant-region primers primed reverse transcription of approximately 0.55 ug RNA. Alpha and beta chain libraries were made separately by chain-specific third strand synthesis with multiplexing indices. A single record per CDR3 protein comes from TCRdb applying MiXCR to the 5' RACE reads. The sample lists 15,000 to 20,000 distinct CDR3 sequences; roughly 8.9% were seen once. In regard to this clonotype: Its antigen remains unidentified.

All unsorted peripheral T cells were captured because whole blood was used without fractionation. As controls, roughly ten uninfected healthy donors gave samples, and several gave a couple of samples around 3 months apart. What was sequenced was blood. This TCR derives from an adult in good health.

The CDR3 nucleotides are TGTGCCAGCAGCCAAAACCCGGACAGCGGCAATCAGCCCCAGCATTTT. Encoded protein: CASSQNPDSGNQPQHF. This chain joins TRBV4-2 and TRBJ1-5; D may be TRBD1 (6 bases). CDR1 is LGHNA and CDR2 is YNFKEQ in the germline V gene. This CDR3 has 16 amino acids. With 2 bases removed from V and 2 bases from J, the gap between germline ends came to 13 bases.